This entry lists 9 T cell receptor beta chains sequenced from one sample in a study of T cells in Graves' hyperthyroidism and ophthalmopathy (dated by TCRdb to between 2018 and 2021). The library relied on multiplex PCR. Reads for this sample came from an Illumina HiSeq 2000. Amplification of TCR beta CDR3 regions was carried out from RNA transcripts. For the first round of RT-PCR on the TCR CDR3, the HTBI primer set was used together with the Qiagen OneStep RT-PCR kit. TCRdb itself trimmed the public reads at Q25 with fastp, ran MiXCR and retained productive beta chains. CDR3 protein duplicates are merged, each entry listing the most common genes and DNA. The sample includes about 550,000 distinct CDR3 sequences, with less than 25% observed a single time. Clones ranked in the top ten supply roughly 29% of the sample. Sequences were obtained from blood. Receptors originate from a man between 18 and 29 years old with Graves' hyperthyroidism.

This clonotype was seen a single time. The V gene is TRBV18, the J gene TRBJ1-2; D might be TRBD1 (6 bases). With 3 bases removed from V and 4 bases from J, the gap between germline ends came to 12 bases. Germline-derived CDR1 and CDR2 are KGHSH and LQKENI. The CDR3 length is 14 residues. CDR3 bases: TGTGCCAGCTCACCGAACAGGGCCTCCTATGGCTACACCTTC. Translated: CASSPNRASYGYTF.

This clonotype was seen repeatedly, ten times or more. The chain has TRBV12-3 or TRBV12-4 and TRBJ2-5, with TRBD1 matching 10 bases. The CDR3 is 15 amino acids. J gave up 5 bases and V 5 bases, and 8 bases lay outside the gene matches. The CDR3 protein is CASSVGQGLIETQYF. CDR3 coding DNA: TGTGCCAGCAGTGTGGGACAGGGGCTAATCGAGACCCAGTACTTC.

This clonotype came up a few times. The CDR3 ends on some other residue instead of the conserved phenylalanine or tryptophan, so this is likely a read error. The chain uses TRBV20-1 and TRBJ1-5; tentative D call: TRBD1 (6 bases). Per the germline V gene, CDR1 is DFQATT and CDR2 is SNEGSKA (reference sequence). This CDR3 comprises 13 residues. Trimming pared 6 bases from V and 4 bases from J, leaving 13 bases between. CDR3 in DNA: TGCAGTGCGCTACAGGGTGGAAATCAGCCCCAGCATGTT. Amino acids: CSALQGGNQPQHV.

This clonotype was picked up many times. V usage is TRBV2 and J usage is TRBJ2-7; 9 bases fit TRBD1. Trimming cost V 4 bases and J 8 bases; bases outside gene matches: 9. The germline V gene has CDR1 SNHLY and CDR2 FYNNEI. The CDR3 contains 14 residues. CDR3 protein: CASSAWTGEPQQYF. The CDR3 region has the DNA TGTGCCAGCAGTGCCTGGACAGGGGAGCCTCAGCAGTACTTC. Full variable domain (missing parts from reference TRBV2 and TRBJ2-7): EPEVTQTPSHQVTQMGQEVILRCVPISNHLYFYWYRQILGQKVEFLVSFYNNEISEKSEIFDDQFSVERPDGSNFTLKIRSTKLEDSAMYFCASSAWTGEPQQYFGPGTRLTVT.

This clonotype was seen a handful of times. The CDR3 spells CASSVDQNGGANVLTF. CDR3 nucleotides: TGTGCCAGCAGTGTGGATCAGAATGGTGGGGCCAACGTCCTGACTTTC. This chain connects TRBV2 to TRBJ2-6; D not certain. V was pared by 4 bases and J by 3 bases, with 13 bases between. The CDR3 spans 16 residues. The germline V gene has CDR1 SNHLY and CDR2 FYNNEI.

This clonotype came up many times. V and J are TRBV5-1 and TRBJ2-2, with 7 bases identical to TRBD1. The CDR3 is 15 residues long. After removal of 5 bases from V and 4 bases from J, the junction contained 8 bases not matched to a gene. Germline V gene data show CDR1 as SGHRS and CDR2 as YFSETQ. The chain's CDR3 is CASRDLTGTTGELFF. The DNA of the CDR3 is TGCGCCAGCAGAGACTTGACAGGGACCACCGGGGAGCTGTTTTTT.

At least ten counts were recorded for this clonotype. The chain links TRBV12-3 or TRBV12-4 to TRBJ1-2; possibly TRBD1 for D (5 bases). V shed 1 base and J shed 8 bases, with 11 bases lying between them. CDR3 length: 13 residues. CDR3 bases: TGTGCCAGCAGTTTAGAGGGGTACGGGGGCTACACCTTC. Translating it yields CASSLEGYGGYTF.

This clonotype appeared a few times. This chain uses TRBV28 with TRBJ2-5, with a possible D match to TRBD1 (6 bases). This CDR3 has 14 residues. V gave up 6 bases and J gave up 5 bases, with 16 bases separating them. CDR1 is MDHEN, CDR2 SYDVKM, per germline. CDR3 in DNA: TGTGCCAGCAGGTCACAGGGTTTAAGGGAGACCCAGTACTTC. Protein: CASRSQGLRETQYF.

This clonotype was seen repeatedly, ten times or more. The J gene is TRBJ1-2, the V gene TRBV19; D is undetermined. The germline V gene has CDR1 LNHDA and CDR2 SQIVND (reference sequence). V shed 1 base and J shed 4 bases, with 16 bases lying between them. CDR3 length: 16 amino acids. For the CDR3, the DNA is TGTGCCAGTAGTATAGTGGCGGAAAGCGCGCGCTATGGCTACACCTTC. This codes for CASSIVAESARYGYTF.